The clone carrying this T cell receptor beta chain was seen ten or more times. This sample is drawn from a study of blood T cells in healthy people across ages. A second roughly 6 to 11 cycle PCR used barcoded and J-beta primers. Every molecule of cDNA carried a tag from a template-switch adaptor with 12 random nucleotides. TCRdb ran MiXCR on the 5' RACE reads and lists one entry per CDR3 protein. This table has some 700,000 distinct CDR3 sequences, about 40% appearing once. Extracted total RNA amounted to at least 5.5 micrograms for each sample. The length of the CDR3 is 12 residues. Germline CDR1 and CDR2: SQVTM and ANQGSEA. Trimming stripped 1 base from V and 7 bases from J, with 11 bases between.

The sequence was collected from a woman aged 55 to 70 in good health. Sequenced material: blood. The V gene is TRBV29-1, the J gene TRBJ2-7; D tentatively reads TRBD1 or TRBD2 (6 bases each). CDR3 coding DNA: TGCAGCGTTGAAGCCGGGGGCGCAGAGCAGTACTTC. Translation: CSVEAGGAEQYF.